This entry is about one T cell receptor (beta chain). Its target is not known. There are 12 residues in the CDR3. The ends were cut back, 4 bases at V and 8 bases at J, with 11 bases in the middle. Germline assignment: CDR1 SGHAT and CDR2 FQNNGV. The sample originates from a study of T cell responses to AZD1222 COVID-19 vaccine. Findings and caveats of the study: Clonal diversity was possibly underestimated, and the donors were mostly white British, with more females. It was only after the peak T cell response that any repertoires were sampled. Just 5 to 7 people given AZD1222 tested seropositive at baseline.

The assay was immunoSEQ multiplex PCR, and TCRdb's table has in-frame clones only and misses some. The table shows over 130,000 clones, with roughly 93% occurring only once. The chain employs TRBV11-2 and TRBJ1-2; D remains ambiguous. Material: peripheral blood, obtained 28 days after the second AZD1222 dose. This clonotype was sampled from an adult who received the AZD1222 COVID-19 vaccine. DNA for the CDR3: TGTGCCAGCAGCTCGGAGACGGGAGGCTACACCTTC. This codes for CASSSETGGYTF.